These 8 T cell receptor beta chains were all obtained from the same sample, sequenced in a study of control samples from healthy donors and cancer patients. TCRdb's table, derived via immunoSEQ multiplex PCR, lists solely in-frame clones and lacks some. The table has some 120,000 clones, around 96% seen once. The specimen sequenced was blood. These receptors were collected from a man aged 30-40 years in good health.

The chain recombines TRBV6-2 or TRBV6-3 with TRBJ1-5; no firm D call. V shed 4 bases and J shed 5 bases, with 12 bases lying between them. Germline V CDR1 and CDR2: MNHEY, SVGEGT. The CDR3 extends over 14 amino acids. CDR3 DNA: TGTGCCAGCAGTTCCCTGCTTGAATATCAGCCCCAGCATTTT. Translation gives CASSSLLEYQPQHF.

V is TRBV12-3 or TRBV12-4 and J is TRBJ2-5; D gene uncertain. The V end was cut by 5 bases, the J end by 6 bases, with 13 bases between. The length of the CDR3 is 13 residues. For the CDR3, the DNA is TGTGCCAGCAGTCCCTCAGGCTTGCAGACCCAGTACTTC. The encoded protein is CASSPSGLQTQYF.

The gene calls are TRBV11-2 and TRBJ2-3; 10 nucleotides align to TRBD2. The V and J ends lost 5 bases and 2 bases, in that order; junction bases with no gene match: 7. Germline V CDR1 and CDR2: SGHAT, FQNNGV. This CDR3 contains 16 residues. In DNA, the CDR3 is TGTGCCAGCAGCCCAAGCGGGGGGGCCCCCACAGATACGCAGTATTTT. Amino acid sequence: CASSPSGGAPTDTQYF.

The V and J genes are TRBV7-2 and TRBJ2-7, with TRBD2 matching 8 bases. The CDR3 runs to 14 residues. V trimming: 7 bases; J trimming: 0 bases; junction bases outside the gene matches: 5. Germline-derived CDR1 and CDR2 are SGHTA and FQGNSA. CDR3 in DNA: TGTGCCAGCAACCGGGAGGGGGGCTCCTACGAGCAGTACTTC. It codes for CASNREGGSYEQYF.

The V and J genes are TRBV2 and TRBJ2-7; D possibly corresponds to TRBD1 (6 bases). CDR3 size: 13 residues. Germline-derived CDR1 and CDR2 are SNHLY and FYNNEI. The V and J ends lost 8 bases and 3 bases respectively, with 14 bases between them. The CDR3 loop is CASVEDRRYEQYF. The CDR3 bases are TGTGCCAGCGTTGAGGACAGACGCTACGAGCAGTACTTC.

V is TRBV4-1 and J is TRBJ1-6, with D unclear. The CDR3 is made up of 16 amino acids. V was clipped by 0 bases and J by 2 bases, with 8 bases between them. CDR1 MGHRA and CDR2 YSYEKL come from the germline V gene. CDR3 loop: CASSQDTGTYNSPLHF. CDR3 nucleotides: TGCGCCAGCAGCCAAGATACGGGTACCTATAATTCACCCCTCCACTTT.

The J gene is TRBJ2-1, the V gene TRBV19; a weak D match, TRBD2 (6 bases). The germline CDR1 and CDR2 sequences are LNHDA and SQIVND (reference sequence). This CDR3 comprises 18 residues. V was trimmed by 4 bases and J by 2 bases, leaving 21 bases between them. The CDR3 loop is CASSTIYTEGLPYNEQFF. CDR3 in DNA: TGTGCCAGTAGTACCATCTACACGGAGGGTTTGCCCTACAATGAGCAGTTCTTC.

V is TRBV7-6 and J is TRBJ1-4; 8 bases fit TRBD1. The CDR3 runs 17 residues. Germline-derived CDR1 and CDR2 are SGHVS and FNYEAQ. J was trimmed by 0 bases and V by 5 bases; bases with no gene match: 8. The CDR3 sequence is CASSKLGQGATNEKLFF. CDR3 sequence (DNA): TGTGCCAGCAGCAAGTTAGGACAGGGTGCAACTAATGAAAAACTGTTTTTT.